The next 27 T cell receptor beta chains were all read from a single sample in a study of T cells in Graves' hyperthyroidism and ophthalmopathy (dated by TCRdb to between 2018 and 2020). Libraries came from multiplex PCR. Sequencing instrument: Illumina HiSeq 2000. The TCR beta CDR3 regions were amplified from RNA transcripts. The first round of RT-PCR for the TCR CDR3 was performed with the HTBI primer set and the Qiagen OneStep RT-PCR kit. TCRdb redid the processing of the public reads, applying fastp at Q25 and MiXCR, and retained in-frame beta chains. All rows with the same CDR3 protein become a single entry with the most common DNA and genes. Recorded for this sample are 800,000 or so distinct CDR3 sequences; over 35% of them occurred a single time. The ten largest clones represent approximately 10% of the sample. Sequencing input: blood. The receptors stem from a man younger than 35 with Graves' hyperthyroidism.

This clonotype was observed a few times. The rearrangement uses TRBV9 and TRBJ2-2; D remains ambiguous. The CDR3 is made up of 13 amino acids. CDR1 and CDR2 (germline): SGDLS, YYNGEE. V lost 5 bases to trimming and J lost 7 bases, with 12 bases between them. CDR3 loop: CASSGLLGGELFF. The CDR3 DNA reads TGTGCCAGCAGTGGCCTGCTTGGCGGGGAGCTGTTTTTT.

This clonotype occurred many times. The chain's CDR3 is CASSLVSGQGDRDTEAFF. The CDR3 nucleotides are TGTGCCAGCAGCTTAGTTAGTGGACAGGGAGACCGTGACACTGAAGCTTTCTTT. The rearrangement joins TRBV7-6 to TRBJ1-1; 8 positions match TRBD1. V lost 1 base, J lost 3 bases, and 13 bases stayed unmatched. The CDR3 contains 18 residues. Germline V gene sequence: CDR1 SGHVS, CDR2 FNYEAQ.

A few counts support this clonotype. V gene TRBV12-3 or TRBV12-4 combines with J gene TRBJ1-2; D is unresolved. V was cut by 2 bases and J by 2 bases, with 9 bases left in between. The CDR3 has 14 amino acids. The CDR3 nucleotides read TGTGCCAGCAGTTTAACCTCCCAGAACTATGGCTACACCTTC. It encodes CASSLTSQNYGYTF.

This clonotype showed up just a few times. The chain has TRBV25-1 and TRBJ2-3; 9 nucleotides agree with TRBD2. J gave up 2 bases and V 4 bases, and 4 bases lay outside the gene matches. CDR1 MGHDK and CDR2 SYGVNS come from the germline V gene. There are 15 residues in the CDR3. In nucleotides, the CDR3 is TGTGCCAGCAGTGGGACTAGCGAATACACAGATACGCAGTATTTT. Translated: CASSGTSEYTDTQYF.

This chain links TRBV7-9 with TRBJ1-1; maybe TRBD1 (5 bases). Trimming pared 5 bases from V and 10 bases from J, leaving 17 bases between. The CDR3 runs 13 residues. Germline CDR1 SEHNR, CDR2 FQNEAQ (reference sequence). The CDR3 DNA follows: TGTGCCAGCAGCGAGATGGTCCCTCAGGGAGCTTTCTTT. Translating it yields CASSEMVPQGAFF.

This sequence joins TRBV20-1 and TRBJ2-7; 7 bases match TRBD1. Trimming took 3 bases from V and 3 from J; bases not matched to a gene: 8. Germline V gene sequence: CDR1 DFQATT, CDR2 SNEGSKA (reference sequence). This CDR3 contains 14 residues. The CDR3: CSASPETGSYEQYF. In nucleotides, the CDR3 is TGCAGTGCTAGTCCGGAGACAGGGAGCTACGAGCAGTACTTC.

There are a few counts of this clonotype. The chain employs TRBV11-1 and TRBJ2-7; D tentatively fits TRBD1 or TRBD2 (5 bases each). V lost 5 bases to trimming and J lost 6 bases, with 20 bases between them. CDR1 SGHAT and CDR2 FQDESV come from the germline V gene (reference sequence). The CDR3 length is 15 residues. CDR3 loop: CASSQEYTGPREQYF. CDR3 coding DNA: TGTGCCAGCAGCCAGGAATATACGGGGCCTCGCGAGCAGTACTTC.

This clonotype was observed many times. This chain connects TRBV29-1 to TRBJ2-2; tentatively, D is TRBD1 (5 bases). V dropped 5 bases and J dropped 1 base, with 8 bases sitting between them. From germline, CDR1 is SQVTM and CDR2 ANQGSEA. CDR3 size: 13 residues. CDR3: CSVRQLNTGELFF. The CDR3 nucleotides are TGCAGCGTTCGACAGCTGAACACCGGGGAGCTGTTTTTT.

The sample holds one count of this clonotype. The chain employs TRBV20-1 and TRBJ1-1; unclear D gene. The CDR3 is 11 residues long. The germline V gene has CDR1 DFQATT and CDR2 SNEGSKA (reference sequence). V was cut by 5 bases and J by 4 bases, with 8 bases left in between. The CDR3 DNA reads TGCAGTGCTGTCATGAGCACTGAAGCTTTCTTT. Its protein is CSAVMSTEAFF.

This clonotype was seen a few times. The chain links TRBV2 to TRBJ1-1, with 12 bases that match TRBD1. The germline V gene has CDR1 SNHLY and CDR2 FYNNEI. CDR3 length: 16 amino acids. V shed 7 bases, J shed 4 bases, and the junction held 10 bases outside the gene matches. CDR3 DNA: TGTGCCAGCATAAGGGACAGGGGGCTCGGGGGCACTGAAGCTTTCTTT. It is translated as CASIRDRGLGGTEAFF.

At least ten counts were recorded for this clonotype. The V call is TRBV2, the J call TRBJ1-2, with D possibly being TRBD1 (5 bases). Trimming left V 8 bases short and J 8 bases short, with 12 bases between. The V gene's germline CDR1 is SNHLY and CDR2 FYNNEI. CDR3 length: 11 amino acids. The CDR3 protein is CASEQGDGYTF. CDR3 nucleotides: TGTGCCAGCGAGCAGGGTGACGGCTACACCTTC.

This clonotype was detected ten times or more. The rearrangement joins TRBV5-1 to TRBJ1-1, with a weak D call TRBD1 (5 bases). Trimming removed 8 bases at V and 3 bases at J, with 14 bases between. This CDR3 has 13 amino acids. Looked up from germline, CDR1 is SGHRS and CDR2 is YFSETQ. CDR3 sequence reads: CASARQTDTEAFF. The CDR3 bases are TGCGCCAGTGCCCGACAGACCGACACTGAAGCTTTCTTT.

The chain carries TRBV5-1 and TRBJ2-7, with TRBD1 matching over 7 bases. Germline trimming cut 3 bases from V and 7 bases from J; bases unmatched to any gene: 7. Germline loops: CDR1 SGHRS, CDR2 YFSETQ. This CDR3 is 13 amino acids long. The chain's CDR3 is CASSSTIQGEQYF. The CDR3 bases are TGCGCCAGCAGCTCTACTATACAGGGGGAGCAGTACTTC.

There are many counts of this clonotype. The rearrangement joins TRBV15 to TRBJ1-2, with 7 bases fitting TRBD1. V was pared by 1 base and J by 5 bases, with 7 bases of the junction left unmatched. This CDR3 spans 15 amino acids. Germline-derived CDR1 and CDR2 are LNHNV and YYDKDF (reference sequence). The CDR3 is CATSRARQGLYGYTF. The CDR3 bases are TGTGCCACCAGCAGAGCCCGACAGGGACTGTATGGCTACACCTTC.

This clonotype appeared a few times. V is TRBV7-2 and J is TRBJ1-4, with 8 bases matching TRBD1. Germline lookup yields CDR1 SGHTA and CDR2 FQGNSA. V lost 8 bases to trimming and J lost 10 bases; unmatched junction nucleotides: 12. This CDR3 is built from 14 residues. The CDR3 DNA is TGTGCCAGCGGACCCACAGGGGGTGCGGGAAAACTGTTTTTT. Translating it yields CASGPTGGAGKLFF.

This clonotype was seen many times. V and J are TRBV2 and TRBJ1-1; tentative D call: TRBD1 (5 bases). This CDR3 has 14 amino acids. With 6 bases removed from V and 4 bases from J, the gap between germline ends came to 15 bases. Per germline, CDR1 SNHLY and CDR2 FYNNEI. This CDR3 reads CASRGTGGSTEAFF. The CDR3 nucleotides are TGTGCCAGCAGGGGGACGGGGGGGAGCACTGAAGCTTTCTTT.

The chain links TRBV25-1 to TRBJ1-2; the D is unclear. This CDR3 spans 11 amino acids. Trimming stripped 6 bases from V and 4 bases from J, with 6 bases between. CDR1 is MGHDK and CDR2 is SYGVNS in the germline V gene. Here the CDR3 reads CASRDFYGYTF. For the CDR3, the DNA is TGTGCCAGCAGGGACTTCTATGGCTACACCTTC.

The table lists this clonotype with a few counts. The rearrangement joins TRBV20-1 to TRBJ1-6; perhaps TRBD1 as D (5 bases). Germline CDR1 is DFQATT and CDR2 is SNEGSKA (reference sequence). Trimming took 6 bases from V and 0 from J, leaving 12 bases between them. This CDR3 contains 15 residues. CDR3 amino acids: CSAGEGSSYNSPLHF. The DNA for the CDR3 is TGCAGTGCAGGGGAGGGGAGCTCCTATAATTCACCCCTCCACTTT.

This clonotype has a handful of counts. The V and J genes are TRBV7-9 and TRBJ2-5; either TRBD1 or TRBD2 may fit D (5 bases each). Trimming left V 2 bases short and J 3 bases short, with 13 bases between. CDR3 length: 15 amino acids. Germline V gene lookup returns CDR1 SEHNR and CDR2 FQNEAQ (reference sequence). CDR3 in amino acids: CASSLWGREKETQYF. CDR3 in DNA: TGTGCCAGCAGCTTATGGGGACGTGAGAAAGAGACCCAGTACTTC.

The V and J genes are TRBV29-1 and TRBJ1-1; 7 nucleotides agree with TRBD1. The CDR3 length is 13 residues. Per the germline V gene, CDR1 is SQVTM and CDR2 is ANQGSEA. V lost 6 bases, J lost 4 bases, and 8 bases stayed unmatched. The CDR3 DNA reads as TGCAGCGTAGAGGGCAGGGGGAGCACTGAAGCTTTCTTT. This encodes CSVEGRGSTEAFF.

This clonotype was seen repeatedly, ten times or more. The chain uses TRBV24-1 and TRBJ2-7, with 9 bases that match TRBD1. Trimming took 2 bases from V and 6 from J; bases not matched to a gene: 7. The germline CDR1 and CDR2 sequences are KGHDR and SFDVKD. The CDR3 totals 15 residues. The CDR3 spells CATSDWHRGRAEQYF. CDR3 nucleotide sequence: TGTGCCACCAGTGATTGGCACAGGGGGCGAGCCGAGCAGTACTTC.

The CDR3 DNA reads as TGTGCCAGCAGCTTCTTGGGACTGAATGAGGATGAGCAGTTCTTC. It yields the protein CASSFLGLNEDEQFF. J is TRBJ2-1 and V is TRBV7-3, with D perhaps TRBD2 (6 bases). The CDR3 loop spans 15 amino acids. Germline loops: CDR1 SGHTA, CDR2 FQGTGA. V lost 3 bases, J lost 8 bases, and 17 bases lay in between.

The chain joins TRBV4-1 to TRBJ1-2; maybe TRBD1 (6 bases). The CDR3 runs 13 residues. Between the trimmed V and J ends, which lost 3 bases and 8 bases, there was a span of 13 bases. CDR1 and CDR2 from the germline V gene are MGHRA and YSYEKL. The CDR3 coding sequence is TGCGCCAGCAGCCACGGGGGCGCCGGCGGCTACACCTTC. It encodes CASSHGGAGGYTF.

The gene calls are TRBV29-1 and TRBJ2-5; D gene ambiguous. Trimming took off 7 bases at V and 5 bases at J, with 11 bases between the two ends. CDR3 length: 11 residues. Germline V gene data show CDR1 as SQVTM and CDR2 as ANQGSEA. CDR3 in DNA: TGCAGCGCTGTGGTAGGGGAGACCCAGTACTTC. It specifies CSAVVGETQYF.

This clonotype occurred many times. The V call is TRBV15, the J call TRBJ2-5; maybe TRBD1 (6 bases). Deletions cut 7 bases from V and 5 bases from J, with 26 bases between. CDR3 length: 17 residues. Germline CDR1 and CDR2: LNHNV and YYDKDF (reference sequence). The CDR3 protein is CATTRTRTEMPRETQYF. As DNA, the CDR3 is TGTGCCACCACCAGGACGAGGACAGAAATGCCGAGGGAGACCCAGTACTTC.

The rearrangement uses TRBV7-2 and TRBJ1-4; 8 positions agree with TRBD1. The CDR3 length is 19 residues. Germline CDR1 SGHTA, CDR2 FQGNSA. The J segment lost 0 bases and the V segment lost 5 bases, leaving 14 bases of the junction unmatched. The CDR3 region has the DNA TGTGCCAGCAGCCTCGACCCGACAGGGGTGTTTTCAACTAATGAAAAACTGTTTTTT. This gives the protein CASSLDPTGVFSTNEKLFF.

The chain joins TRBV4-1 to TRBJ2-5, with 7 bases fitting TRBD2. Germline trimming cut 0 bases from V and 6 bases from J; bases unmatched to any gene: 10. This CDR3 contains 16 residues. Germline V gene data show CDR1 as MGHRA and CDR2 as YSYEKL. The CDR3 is CASSQEGEGTRKTQYF. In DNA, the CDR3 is TGCGCCAGCAGCCAAGAAGGGGAGGGCACAAGAAAGACCCAGTACTTC.